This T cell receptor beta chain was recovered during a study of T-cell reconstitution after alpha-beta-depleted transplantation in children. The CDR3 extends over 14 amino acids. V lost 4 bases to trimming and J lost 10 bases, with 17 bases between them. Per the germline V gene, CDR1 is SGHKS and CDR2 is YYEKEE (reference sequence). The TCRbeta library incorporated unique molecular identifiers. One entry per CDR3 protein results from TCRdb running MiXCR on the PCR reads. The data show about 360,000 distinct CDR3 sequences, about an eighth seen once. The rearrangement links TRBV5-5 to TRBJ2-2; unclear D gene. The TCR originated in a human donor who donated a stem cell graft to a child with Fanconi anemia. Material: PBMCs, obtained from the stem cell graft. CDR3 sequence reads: CASSIQTTNLELFF. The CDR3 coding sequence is TGTGCCAGCAGCATACAGACAACTAACCTGGAGCTGTTTTTT.